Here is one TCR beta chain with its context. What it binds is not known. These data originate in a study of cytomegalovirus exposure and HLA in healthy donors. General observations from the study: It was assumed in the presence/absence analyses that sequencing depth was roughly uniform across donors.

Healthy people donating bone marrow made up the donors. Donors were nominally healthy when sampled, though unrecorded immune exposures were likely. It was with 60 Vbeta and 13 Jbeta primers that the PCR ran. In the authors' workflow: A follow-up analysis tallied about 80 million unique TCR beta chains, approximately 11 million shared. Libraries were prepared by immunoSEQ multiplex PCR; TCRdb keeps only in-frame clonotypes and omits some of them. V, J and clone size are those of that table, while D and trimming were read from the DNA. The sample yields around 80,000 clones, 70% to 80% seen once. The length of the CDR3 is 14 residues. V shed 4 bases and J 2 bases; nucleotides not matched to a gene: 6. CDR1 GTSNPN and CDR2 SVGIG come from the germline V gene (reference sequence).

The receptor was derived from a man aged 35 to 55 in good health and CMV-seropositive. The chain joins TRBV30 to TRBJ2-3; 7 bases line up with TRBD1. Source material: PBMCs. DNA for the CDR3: TGTGCCTGGAACTCACAGGGGTACACAGATACGCAGTATTTT. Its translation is CAWNSQGYTDTQYF.